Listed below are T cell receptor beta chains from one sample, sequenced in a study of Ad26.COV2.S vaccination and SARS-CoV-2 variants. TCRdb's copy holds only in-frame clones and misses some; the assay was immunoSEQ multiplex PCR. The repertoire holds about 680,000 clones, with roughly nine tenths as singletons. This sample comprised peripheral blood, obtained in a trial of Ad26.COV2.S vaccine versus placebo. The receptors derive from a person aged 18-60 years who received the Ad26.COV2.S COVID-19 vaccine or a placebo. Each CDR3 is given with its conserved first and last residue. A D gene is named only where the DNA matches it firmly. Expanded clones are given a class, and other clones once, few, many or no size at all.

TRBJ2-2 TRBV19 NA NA TGTGCCTGCCGGGATTATGATTTGACCGGGGAGCTGTTTTTT CACRDYDLTGELFF
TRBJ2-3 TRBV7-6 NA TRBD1 TGTGCCAGCAGCCCGACAGGGGGGGATACGCAGTATTTT CASSPTGGDTQYF
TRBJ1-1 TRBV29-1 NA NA TGCAGCGTTGACAGAAACCGTATGAACACTGAAGCTTTCTTT CSVDRNRMNTEAFF
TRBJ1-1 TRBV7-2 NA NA TGTGCCAGCAGCTTCAGTCCCGAAGTTGAAGCTTTCTTT CASSFSPEVEAFF
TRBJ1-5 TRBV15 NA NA TGTGCCACCAGCAGAGACCGGGCCATTCGTGGGGCCCAGCATTTT CATSRDRAIRGAQHF
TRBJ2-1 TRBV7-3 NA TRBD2 TGTGCCAGCAGCTTTGGACTAGCGGATTACAATGAGCAGTTCTTC CASSFGLADYNEQFF
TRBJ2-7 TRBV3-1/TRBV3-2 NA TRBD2 TGTGCCAGCAGCCAAAGCGGGACGGGCTCCTACGAGCAGTACTTC CASSQSGTGSYEQYF
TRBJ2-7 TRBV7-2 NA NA TGTGCCAGCAGCTTAGCGGTCAGGGATTACGAGCAGTACTTC CASSLAVRDYEQYF
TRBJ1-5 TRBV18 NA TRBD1 TGTGCCAGCTCGCCCGACAGGGCACCCAATCAGCCCCAGCATTTT CASSPDRAPNQPQHF
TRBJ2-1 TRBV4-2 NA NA TGTGCCAGCAGCCAAGATAGTCAGATTGGGGAGCAGTTCTTC CASSQDSQIGEQFF
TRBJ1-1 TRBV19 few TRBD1 TGTGCCAGTAGTATGCTGGCAGGGGGGTACACTGAAGCTTTCTTT CASSMLAGGYTEAFF
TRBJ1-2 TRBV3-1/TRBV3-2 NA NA TGTGCCAGCAGCCAAGGGGCTTTTAACTATGGCTACACCTTC CASSQGAFNYGYTF
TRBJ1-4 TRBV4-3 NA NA TGCGCCAGCAGCCAGGGTTCCTGGAGGGGTGAAAAACTGTTTTTT CASSQGSWRGEKLFF
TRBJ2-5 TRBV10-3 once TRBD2 TGTGCCATCAGTGAGTCCGGGACTAGCGGGTTCCCAACGAGCGAGACCCAGTACTTC CAISESGTSGFPTSETQYF
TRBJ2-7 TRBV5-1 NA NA TGCGCCAGCAGAGGTGAGGGGGAGCAGTACTTC CASRGEGEQYF
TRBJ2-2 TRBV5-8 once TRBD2 TGTGCCAGCAGCTTGATGGGGGGGTTCACCGGGGAGCTGTTTTTT CASSLMGGFTGELFF
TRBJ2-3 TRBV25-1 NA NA TGTGCCAGCTCAGAAAGGGGAAGCACAGATACGCAGTATTTT CASSERGSTDTQYF